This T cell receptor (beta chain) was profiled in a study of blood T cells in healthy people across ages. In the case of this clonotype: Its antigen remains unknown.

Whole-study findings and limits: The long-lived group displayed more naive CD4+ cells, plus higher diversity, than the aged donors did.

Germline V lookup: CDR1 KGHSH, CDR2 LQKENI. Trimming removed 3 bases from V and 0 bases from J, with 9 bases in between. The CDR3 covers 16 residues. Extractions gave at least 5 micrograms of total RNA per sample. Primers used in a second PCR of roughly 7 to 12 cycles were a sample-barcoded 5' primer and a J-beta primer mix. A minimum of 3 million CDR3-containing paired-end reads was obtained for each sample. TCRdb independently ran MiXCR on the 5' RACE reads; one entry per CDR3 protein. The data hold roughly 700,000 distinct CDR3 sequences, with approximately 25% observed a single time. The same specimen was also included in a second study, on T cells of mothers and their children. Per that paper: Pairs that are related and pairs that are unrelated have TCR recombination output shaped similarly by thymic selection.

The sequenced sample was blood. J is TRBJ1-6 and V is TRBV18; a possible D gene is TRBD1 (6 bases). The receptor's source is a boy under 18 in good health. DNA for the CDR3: TGTGCCAGCTCACCGAGGGGGAGCTCCTATAATTCACCCCTCCACTTT. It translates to CASSPRGSSYNSPLHF.